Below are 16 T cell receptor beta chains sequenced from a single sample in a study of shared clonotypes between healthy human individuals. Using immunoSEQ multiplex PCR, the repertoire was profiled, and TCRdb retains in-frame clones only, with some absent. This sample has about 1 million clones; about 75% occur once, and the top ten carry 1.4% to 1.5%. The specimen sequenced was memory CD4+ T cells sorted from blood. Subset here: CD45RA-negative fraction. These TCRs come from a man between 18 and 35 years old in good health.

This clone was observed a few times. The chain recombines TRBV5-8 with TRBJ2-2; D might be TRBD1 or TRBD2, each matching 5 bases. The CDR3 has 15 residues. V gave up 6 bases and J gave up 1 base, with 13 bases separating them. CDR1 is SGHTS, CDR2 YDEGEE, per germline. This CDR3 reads CASTIEGRNTGELFF. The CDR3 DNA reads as TGTGCCAGCACCATCGAGGGACGGAACACCGGGGAGCTGTTTTTT. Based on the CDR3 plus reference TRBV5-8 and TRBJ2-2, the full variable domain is EAGVTQSPTHLIKTRGQQATLRCSPISGHTSVYWYQQALGLGLQFLLWYDEGEERNRGNFPPRFSGRQFPNYSSELNVNALELEDSALYLCASTIEGRNTGELFFGEGSRLTVL.

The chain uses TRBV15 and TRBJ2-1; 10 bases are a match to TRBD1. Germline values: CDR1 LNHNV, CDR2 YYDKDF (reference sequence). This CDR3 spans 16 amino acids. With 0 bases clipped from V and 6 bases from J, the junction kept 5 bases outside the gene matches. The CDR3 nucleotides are TGTGCCACCAGCAGAGAAGACAGGGGGCTCTCCAATGAGCAGTTCTTC. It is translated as CATSREDRGLSNEQFF.

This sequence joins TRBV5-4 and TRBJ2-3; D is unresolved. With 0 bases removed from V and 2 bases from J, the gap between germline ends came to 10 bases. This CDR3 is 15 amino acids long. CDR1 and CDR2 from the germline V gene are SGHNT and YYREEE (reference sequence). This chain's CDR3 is CASSLGESATDTQYF. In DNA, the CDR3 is TGTGCCAGCAGCTTGGGGGAATCGGCCACAGATACGCAGTATTTT.

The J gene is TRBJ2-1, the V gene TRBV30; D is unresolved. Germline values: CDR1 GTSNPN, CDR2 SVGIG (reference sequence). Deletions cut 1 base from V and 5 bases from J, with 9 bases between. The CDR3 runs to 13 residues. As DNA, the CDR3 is TGTGCCTGGAGTGGGCCGGAGAACAATGAGCAGTTCTTC. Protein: CAWSGPENNEQFF.

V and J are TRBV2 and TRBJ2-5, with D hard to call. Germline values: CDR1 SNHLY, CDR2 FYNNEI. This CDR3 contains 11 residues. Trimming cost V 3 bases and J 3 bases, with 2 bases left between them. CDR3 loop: CASSDEETQYF. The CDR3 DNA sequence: TGTGCCAGCAGTGACGAAGAGACCCAGTACTTC.

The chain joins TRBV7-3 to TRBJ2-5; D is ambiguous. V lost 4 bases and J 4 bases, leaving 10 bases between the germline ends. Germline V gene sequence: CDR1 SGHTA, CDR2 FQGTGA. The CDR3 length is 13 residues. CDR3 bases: TGTGCCAGCAGCTCAATAGGAACAGAGACCCAGTACTTC. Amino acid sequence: CASSSIGTETQYF.

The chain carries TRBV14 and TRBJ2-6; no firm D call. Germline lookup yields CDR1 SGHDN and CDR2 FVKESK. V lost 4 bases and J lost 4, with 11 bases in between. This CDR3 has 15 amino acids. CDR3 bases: TGTGCCAGCAGCCCACTCTTTGGGGGGGCCAACGTCCTGACTTTC. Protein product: CASSPLFGGANVLTF.

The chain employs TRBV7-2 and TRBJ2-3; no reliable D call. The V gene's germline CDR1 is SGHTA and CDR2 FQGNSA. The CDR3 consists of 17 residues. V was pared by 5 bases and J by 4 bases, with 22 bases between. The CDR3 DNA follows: TGTGCCAGCAGCCTACGACTCCTGGCCGATGTTCCAGATACGCAGTATTTT. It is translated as CASSLRLLADVPDTQYF.

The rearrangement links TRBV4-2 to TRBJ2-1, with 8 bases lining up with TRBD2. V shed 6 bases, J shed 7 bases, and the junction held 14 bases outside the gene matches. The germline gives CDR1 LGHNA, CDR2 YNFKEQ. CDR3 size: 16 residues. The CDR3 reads CASRPTRGGLSNEQFF. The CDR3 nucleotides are TGTGCCAGCAGACCAACCCGGGGGGGCCTTAGTAATGAGCAGTTCTTC.

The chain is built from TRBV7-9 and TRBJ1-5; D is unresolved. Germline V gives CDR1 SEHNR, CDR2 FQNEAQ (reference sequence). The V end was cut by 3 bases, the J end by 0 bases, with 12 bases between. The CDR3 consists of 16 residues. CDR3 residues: CASSFWLGNSNQPQHF. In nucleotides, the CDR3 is TGTGCCAGCAGCTTCTGGCTAGGGAATAGCAATCAGCCCCAGCATTTT.

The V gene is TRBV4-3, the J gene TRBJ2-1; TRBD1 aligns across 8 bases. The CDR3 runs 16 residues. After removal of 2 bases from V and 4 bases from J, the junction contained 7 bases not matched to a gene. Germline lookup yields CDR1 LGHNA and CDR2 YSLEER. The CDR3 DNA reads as TGCGCCAGCAGCCAACAAACAGGGGGTAGATACAATGAGCAGTTCTTC. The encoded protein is CASSQQTGGRYNEQFF.

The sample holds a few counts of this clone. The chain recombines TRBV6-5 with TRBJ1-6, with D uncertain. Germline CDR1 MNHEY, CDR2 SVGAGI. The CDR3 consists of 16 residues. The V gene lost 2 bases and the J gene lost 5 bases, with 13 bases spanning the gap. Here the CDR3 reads CASSYGGFEDNSPLHF. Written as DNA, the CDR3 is TGTGCCAGCAGTTACGGAGGGTTTGAAGATAATTCACCCCTCCACTTT.

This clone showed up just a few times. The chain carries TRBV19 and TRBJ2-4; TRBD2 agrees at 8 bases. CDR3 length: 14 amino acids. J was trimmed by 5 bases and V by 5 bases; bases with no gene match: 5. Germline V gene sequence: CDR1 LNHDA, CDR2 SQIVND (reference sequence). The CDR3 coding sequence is TGTGCCAGTAGTCGGCGGGGGGACCAAAACATTCAGTACTTC. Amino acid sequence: CASSRRGDQNIQYF.

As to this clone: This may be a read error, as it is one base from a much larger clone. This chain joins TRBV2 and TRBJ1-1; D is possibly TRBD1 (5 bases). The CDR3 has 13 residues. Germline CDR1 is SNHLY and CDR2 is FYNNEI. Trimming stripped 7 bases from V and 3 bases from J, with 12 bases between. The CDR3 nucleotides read TGTGCCAGCATTTGGGACGGGCACACTGAAGCTTTCTTT. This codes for CASIWDGHTEAFF.

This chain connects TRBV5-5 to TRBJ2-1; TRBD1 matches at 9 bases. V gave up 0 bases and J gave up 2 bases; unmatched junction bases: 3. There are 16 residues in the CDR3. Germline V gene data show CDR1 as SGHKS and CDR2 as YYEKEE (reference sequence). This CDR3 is CASSLVGTGTYNEQFF. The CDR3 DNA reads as TGTGCCAGCAGCTTGGTTGGGACAGGGACCTACAATGAGCAGTTCTTC.

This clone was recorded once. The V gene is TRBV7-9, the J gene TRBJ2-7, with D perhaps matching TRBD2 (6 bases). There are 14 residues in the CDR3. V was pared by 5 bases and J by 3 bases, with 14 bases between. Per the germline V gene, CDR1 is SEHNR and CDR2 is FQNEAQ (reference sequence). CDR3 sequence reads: CASSPPGSGYEQYF. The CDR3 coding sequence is TGTGCCAGCAGCCCCCCCGGGAGCGGCTACGAGCAGTACTTC.